This T cell receptor beta chain was identified in a study of identical twins. One entry per CDR3 protein, called by TCRdb with MiXCR from the 5' RACE reads. The sample yields some 500,000 distinct CDR3 sequences, approximately 22% seen once. This clonotype was seen more than once but under ten times. As yet, its antigen is unknown. Study-level points and caveats: The models systematically underestimated how much out-of-frame TCR alpha was shared in monozygotic twins.

Only healthy Caucasians were enrolled as donors. These data are also associated with another study on T cells expressing NK-cell markers. From that second work: Sequencing covered eight donors, seven HCMV-seropositive and one seronegative.

The source material was CD4+ T cells sorted from blood. The clonotype was recovered from a woman between 18 and 30 years old in good health.

In nucleotides, the CDR3 is TGCAGTGCTAGAGCGAGCGGGAGTGGGTCCTACGAGCAGTACTTC. As protein: CSARASGSGSYEQYF. This rearrangement joins TRBV20-1 to TRBJ2-7; 8 nucleotides match TRBD2. This CDR3 comprises 15 residues. CDR1 is DFQATT, CDR2 SNEGSKA, per germline (reference sequence). J was trimmed by 1 base and V by 1 base; bases with no gene match: 6.